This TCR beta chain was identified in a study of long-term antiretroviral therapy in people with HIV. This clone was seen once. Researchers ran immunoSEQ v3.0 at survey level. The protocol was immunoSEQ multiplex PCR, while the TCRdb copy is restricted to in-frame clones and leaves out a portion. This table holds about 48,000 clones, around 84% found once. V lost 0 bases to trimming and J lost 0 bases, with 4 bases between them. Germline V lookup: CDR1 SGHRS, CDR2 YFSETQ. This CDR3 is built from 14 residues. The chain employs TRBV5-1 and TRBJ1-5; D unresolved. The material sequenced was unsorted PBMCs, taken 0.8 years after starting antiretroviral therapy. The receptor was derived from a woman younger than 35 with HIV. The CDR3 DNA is TGCGCCAGCAGCTTGGGAGTTAGCAATCAGCCCCAGCATTTT. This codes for CASSLGVSNQPQHF.